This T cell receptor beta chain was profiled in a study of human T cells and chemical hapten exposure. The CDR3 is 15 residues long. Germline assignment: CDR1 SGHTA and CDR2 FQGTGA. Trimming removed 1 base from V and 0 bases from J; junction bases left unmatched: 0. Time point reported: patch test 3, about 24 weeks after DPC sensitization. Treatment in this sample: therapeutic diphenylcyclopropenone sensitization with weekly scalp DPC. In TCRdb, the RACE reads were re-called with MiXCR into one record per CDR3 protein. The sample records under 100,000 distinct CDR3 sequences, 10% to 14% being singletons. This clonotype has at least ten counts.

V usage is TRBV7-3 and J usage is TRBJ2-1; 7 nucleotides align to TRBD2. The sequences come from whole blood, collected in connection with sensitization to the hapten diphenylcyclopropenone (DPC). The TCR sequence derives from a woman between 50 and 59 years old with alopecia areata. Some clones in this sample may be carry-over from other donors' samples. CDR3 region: CASSLSGSSYNEQFF. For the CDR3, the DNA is TGTGCCAGCAGCTTAAGCGGGAGCTCCTACAATGAGCAGTTCTTC.